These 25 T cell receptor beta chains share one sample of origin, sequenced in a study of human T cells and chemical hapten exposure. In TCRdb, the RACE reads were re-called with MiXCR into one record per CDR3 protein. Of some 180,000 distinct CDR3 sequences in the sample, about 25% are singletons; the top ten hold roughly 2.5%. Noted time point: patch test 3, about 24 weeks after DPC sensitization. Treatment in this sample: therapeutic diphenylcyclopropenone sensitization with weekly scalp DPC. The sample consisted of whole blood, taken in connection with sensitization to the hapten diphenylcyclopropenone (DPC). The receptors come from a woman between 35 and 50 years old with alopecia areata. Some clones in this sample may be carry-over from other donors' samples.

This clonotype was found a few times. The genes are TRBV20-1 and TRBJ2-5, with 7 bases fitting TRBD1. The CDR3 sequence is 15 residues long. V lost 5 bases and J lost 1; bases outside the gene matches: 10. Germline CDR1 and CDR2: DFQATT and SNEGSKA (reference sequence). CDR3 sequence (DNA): TGCAGTGCTCGTTACCTGGACAGGTTCCAAGAGACCCAGTACTTC. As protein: CSARYLDRFQETQYF.

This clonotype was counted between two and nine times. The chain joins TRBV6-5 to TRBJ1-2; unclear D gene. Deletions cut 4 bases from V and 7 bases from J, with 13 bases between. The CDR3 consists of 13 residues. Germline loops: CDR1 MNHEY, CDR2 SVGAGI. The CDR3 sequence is CASSSLGLFGYTF. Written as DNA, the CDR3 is TGTGCCAGCAGTTCACTAGGGCTCTTTGGCTACACCTTC.

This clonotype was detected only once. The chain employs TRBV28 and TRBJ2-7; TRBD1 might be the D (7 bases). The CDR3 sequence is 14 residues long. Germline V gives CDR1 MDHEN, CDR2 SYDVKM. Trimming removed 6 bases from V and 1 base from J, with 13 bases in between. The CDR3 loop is CASRSRGASYEQYF. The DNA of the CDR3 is TGTGCCAGCAGGAGCAGGGGGGCTTCCTACGAGCAGTACTTC.

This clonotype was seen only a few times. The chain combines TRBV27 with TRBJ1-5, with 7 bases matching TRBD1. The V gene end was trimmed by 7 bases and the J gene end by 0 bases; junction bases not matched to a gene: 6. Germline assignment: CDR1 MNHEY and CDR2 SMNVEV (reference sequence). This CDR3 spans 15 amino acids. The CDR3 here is CASTRTGYSNQPQHF. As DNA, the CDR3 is TGTGCCAGCACCAGGACAGGTTATAGCAATCAGCCCCAGCATTTT.

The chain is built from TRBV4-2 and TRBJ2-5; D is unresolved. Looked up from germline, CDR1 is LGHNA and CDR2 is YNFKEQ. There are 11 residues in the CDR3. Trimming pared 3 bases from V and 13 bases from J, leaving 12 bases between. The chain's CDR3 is CASSQSGRSYF. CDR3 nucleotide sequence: TGTGCCAGCAGCCAGTCGGGCAGGTCGTACTTC.

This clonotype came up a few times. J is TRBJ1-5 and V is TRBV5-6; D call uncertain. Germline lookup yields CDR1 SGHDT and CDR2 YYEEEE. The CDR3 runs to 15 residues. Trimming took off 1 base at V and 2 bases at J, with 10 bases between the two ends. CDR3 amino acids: CASSLQPGRNQPQHF. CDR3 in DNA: TGTGCCAGCAGCTTGCAGCCCGGACGCAATCAGCCCCAGCATTTT.

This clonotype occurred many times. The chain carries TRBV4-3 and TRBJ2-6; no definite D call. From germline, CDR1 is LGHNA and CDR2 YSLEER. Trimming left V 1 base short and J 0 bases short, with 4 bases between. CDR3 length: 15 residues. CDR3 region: CASSQGFSGANVLTF. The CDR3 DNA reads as TGCGCCAGCAGCCAAGGGTTCTCTGGGGCCAACGTCCTGACTTTC.

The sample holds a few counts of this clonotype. The CDR3 protein is CASTPGTGAGELFF. The CDR3 coding sequence is TGTGCCAGCACCCCCGGAACAGGGGCCGGGGAGCTGTTTTTT. The rearrangement uses TRBV28 and TRBJ2-2; TRBD1 matches 7 bases. Germline trimming cut 7 bases from V and 6 bases from J; bases unmatched to any gene: 8. Germline V gene sequence: CDR1 MDHEN, CDR2 SYDVKM. The CDR3 is made up of 14 amino acids.

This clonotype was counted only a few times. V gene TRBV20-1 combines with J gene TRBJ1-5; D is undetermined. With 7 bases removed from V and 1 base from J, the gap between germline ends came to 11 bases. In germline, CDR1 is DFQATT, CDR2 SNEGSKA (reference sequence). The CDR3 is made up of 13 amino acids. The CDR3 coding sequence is TGCAGTGGGGTCGGATTAAGCAATCAGCCCCAGCATTTT. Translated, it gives CSGVGLSNQPQHF.

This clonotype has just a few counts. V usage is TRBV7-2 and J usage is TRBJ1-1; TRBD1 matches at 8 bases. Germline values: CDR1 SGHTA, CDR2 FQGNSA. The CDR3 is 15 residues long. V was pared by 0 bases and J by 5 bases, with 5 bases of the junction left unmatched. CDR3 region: CASSLAGRGQTEAFF. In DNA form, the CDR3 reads TGTGCCAGCAGCTTAGCGGGCAGGGGGCAGACTGAAGCTTTCTTT.

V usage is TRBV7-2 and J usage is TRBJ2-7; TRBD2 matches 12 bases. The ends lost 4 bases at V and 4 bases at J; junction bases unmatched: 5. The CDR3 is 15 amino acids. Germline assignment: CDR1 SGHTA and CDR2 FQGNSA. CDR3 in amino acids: CASSSPSGGGYEQYF. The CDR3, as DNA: TGTGCCAGCAGCTCCCCTAGCGGGGGGGGGTACGAGCAGTACTTC.

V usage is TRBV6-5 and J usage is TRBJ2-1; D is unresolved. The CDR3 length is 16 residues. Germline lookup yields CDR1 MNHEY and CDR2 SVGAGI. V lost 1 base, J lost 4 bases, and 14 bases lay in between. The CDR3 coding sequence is TGTGCCAGCAGTTACTTAACGTGGCTGTCATACAATGAGCAGTTCTTC. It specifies CASSYLTWLSYNEQFF.

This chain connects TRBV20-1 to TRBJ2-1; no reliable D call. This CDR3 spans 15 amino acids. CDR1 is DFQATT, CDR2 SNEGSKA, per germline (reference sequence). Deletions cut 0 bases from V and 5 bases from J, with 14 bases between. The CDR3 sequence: CSARDRRKINNEQFF. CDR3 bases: TGCAGTGCTAGAGATCGGCGTAAGATCAACAATGAGCAGTTCTTC.

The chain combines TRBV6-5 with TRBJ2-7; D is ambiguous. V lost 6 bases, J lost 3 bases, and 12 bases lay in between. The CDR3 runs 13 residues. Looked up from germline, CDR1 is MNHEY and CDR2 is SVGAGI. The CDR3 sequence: CASSRTIRYEQYF. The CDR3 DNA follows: TGTGCCAGCAGCCGTACAATTCGCTACGAGCAGTACTTC.

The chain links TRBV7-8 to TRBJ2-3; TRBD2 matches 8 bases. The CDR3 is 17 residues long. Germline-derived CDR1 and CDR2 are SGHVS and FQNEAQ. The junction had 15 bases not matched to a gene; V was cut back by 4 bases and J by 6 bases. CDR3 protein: CASSSVGGAGGGDTQYF. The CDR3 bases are TGTGCCAGCAGCTCCGTGGGGGGTGCGGGAGGTGGGGATACGCAGTATTTT.

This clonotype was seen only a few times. Here the CDR3 DNA reads TGTGCCAGCAGCCAAAGCCGGGACAAAGGCTACGAGCAGTACTTC. Protein product: CASSQSRDKGYEQYF. The chain links TRBV4-2 to TRBJ2-7; a weak D match, TRBD1 (6 bases). This CDR3 has 15 amino acids. Per germline, CDR1 LGHNA and CDR2 YNFKEQ. Trimming took off 2 bases at V and 3 bases at J, with 14 bases between the two ends.

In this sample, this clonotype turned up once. The DNA for the CDR3 is TGTGCCAGCAGCCCCCGGCGACAGGGGGCAGTGGCTAATGAAAAACTGTTTTTT. Encoded protein: CASSPRRQGAVANEKLFF. This sequence joins TRBV7-6 and TRBJ1-4; 10 nucleotides align to TRBD1. The CDR3 runs 18 residues. V shed 5 bases, J shed 3 bases, and the junction held 12 bases outside the gene matches. Germline V lookup: CDR1 SGHVS, CDR2 FNYEAQ.

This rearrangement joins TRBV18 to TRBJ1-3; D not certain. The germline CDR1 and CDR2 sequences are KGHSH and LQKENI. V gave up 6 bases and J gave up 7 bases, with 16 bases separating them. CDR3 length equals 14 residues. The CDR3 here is CASSPRAVLNTIYF. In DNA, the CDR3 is TGTGCCAGCTCCCCGAGGGCGGTCTTGAACACCATATATTTT.

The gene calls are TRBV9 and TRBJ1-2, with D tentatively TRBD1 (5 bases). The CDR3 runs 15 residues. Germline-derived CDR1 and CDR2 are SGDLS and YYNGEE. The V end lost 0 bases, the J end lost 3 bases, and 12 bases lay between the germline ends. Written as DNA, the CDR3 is TGTGCCAGCAGCGTAGAACCGGGGACCCACTATGGCTACACCTTC. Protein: CASSVEPGTHYGYTF.

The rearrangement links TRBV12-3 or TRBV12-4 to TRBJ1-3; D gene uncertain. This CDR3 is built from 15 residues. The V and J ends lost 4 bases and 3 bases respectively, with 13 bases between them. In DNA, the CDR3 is TGTGCCAGCAGTTCCCAACCCAACTTTGGAAACACCATATATTTT. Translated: CASSSQPNFGNTIYF.

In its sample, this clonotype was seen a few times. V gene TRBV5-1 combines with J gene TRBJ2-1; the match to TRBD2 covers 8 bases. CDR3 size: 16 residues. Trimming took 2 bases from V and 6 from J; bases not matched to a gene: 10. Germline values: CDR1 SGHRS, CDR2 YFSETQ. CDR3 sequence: CASSFSGLEVGNEQFF. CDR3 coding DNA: TGCGCCAGCAGCTTCTCGGGACTAGAGGTGGGCAATGAGCAGTTCTTC.

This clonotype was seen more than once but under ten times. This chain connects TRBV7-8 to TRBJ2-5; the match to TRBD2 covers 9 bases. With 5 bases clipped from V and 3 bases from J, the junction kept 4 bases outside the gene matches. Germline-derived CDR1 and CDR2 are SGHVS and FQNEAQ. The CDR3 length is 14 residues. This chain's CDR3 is CASSRAGGEETQYF. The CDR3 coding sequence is TGTGCCAGCAGCCGAGCGGGGGGCGAAGAGACCCAGTACTTC.

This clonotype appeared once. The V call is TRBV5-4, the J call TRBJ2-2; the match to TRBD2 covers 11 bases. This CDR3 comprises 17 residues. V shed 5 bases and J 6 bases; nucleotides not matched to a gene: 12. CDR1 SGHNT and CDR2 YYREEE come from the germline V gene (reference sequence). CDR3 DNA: TGTGCCAGCAGGGACAAGACTAGCGGGGAGACCTCCGGGGAGCTGTTTTTT. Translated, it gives CASRDKTSGETSGELFF.

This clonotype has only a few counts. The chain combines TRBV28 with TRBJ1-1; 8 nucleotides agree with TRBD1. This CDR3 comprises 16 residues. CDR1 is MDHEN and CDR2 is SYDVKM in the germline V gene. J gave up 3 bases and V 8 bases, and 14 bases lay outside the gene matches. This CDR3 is CASHQLWTGKDTEAFF. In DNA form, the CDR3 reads TGTGCCAGCCACCAGTTGTGGACAGGGAAGGACACTGAAGCTTTCTTT.

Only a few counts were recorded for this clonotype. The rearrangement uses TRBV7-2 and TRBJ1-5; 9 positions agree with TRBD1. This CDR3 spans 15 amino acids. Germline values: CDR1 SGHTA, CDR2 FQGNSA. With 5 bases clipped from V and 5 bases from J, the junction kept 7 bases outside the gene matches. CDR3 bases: TGTGCCAGCAGCCTGGGACAGGGAAGGGATCAGCCCCAGCATTTT. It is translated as CASSLGQGRDQPQHF.